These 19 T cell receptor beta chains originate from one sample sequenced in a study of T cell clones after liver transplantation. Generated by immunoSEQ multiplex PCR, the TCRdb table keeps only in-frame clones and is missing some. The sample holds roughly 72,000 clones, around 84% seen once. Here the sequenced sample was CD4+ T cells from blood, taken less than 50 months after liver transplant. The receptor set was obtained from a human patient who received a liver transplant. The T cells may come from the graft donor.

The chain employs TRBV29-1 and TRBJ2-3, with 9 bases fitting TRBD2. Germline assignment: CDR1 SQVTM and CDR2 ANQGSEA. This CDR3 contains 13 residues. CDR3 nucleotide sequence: TGCAGTTTAGCGGGGGATTACACAGATACGCAGTATTTT. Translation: CSLAGDYTDTQYF.

CDR3 sequence (DNA): TGTGCCAGTAGCATGGCGGCAGGGGGGTCTGAAAAACTGTTTTTT. Amino acid sequence: CASSMAAGGSEKLFF. The genes are TRBV19 and TRBJ1-4, with TRBD1 matching 7 bases. This CDR3 has 15 residues. V lost 6 bases and J lost 7; bases outside the gene matches: 11. Germline V gene sequence: CDR1 LNHDA, CDR2 SQIVND (reference sequence). Filled out from reference TRBV19 and TRBJ1-4, the complete variable domain reads DGGITQSPKYLFRKEGQNVTLSCEQNLNHDAMYWYRQDPGQGLRLIYYSQIVNDFQKGDIAEGYSVSREKKESFPLTVTSAQKNPTAFYLCASSMAAGGSEKLFFGSGTQLSVL.

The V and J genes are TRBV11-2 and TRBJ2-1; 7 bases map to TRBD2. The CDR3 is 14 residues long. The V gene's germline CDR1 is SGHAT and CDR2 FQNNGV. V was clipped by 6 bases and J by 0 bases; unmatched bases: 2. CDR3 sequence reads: CASSSGFSYNEQFF. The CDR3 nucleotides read TGTGCCAGCAGTAGCGGGTTCTCCTACAATGAGCAGTTCTTC.

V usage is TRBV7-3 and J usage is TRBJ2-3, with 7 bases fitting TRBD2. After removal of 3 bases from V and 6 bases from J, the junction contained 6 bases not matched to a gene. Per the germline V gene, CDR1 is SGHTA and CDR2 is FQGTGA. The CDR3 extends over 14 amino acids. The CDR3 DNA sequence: TGTGCCAGCAGCTTTGCCGGGAGGTGGGATACGCAGTATTTT. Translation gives CASSFAGRWDTQYF.

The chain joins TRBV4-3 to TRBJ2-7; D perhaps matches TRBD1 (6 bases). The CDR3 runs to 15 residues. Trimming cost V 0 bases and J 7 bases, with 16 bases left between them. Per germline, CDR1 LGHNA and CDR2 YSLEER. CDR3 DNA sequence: TGCGCCAGCAGCCAAGAGGTCGGACAGAACCGGGAGCAGTACTTC. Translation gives CASSQEVGQNREQYF.

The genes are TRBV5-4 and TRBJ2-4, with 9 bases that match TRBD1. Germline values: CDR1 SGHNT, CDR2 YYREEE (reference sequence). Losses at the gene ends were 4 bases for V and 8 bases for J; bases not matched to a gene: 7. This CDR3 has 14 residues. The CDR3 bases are TGTGCCAGCAGCGGGACAGGGATCGGTGACATTCAGTACTTC. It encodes CASSGTGIGDIQYF.

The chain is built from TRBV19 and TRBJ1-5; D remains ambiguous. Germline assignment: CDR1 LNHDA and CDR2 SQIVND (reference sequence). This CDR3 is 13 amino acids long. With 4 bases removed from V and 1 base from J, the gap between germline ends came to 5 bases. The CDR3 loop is CASSTFSNQPQHF. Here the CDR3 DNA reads TGTGCCAGTAGTACTTTCAGCAATCAGCCCCAGCATTTT.

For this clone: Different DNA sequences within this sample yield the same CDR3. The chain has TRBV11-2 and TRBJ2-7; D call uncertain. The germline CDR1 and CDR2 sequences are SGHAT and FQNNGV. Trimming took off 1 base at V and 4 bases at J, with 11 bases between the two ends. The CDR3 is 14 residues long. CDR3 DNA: TGTGCCAGCAGCTTAGTGGGGTTTAGTTACGAGCAGTACTTC. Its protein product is CASSLVGFSYEQYF.

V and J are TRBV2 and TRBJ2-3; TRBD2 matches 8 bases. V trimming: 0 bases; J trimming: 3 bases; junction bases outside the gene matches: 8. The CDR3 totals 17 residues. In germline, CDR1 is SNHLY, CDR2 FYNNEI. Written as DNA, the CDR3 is TGTGCCAGCAGTGAAGCAAAGACTAGCGTGATAACAGATACGCAGTATTTT. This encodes CASSEAKTSVITDTQYF.

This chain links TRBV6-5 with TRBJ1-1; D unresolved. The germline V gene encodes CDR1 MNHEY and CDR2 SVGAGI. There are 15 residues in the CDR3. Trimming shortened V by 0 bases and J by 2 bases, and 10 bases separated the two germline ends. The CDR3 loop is CASSYSSGVNTEAFF. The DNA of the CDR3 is TGTGCCAGCAGTTACTCCTCCGGAGTAAACACTGAAGCTTTCTTT.

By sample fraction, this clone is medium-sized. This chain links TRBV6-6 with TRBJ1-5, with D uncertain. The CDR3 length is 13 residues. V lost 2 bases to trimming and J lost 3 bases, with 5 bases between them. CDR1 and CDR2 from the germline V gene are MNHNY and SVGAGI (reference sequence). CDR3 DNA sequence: TGTGCCAGCAGTTACGAGCTCAATCAGCCCCAGCATTTT. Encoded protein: CASSYELNQPQHF.

CDR3 sequence: CASSQDPTGKLFF. For the CDR3, the DNA is TGCGCCAGCAGCCAAGATCCGACAGGGAAACTGTTTTTT. The chain carries TRBV4-3 and TRBJ1-4; 7 nucleotides line up with TRBD1. This CDR3 region has 13 residues. Germline assignment: CDR1 LGHNA and CDR2 YSLEER. Losses at the gene ends were 0 bases for V and 11 bases for J; bases not matched to a gene: 3.

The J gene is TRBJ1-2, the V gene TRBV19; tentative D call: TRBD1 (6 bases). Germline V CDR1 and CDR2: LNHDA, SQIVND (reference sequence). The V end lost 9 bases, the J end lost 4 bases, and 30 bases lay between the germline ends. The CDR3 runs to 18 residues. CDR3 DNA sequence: TGTGCCAGCACCCGTTTGGGGGCCTTATCCCGGGACGTCTATGGCTACACCTTC. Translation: CASTRLGALSRDVYGYTF. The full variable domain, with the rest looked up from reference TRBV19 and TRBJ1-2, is DGGITQSPKYLFRKEGQNVTLSCEQNLNHDAMYWYRQDPGQGLRLIYYSQIVNDFQKGDIAEGYSVSREKKESFPLTVTSAQKNPTAFYLCASTRLGALSRDVYGYTFGSGTRLTVV.

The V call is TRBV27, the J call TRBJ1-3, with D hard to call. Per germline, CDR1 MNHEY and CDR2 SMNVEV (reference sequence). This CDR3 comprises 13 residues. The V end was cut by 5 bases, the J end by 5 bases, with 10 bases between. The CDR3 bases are TGTGCCAGCAGTCCCGGAGGGCGAAACACCATATATTTT. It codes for CASSPGGRNTIYF.

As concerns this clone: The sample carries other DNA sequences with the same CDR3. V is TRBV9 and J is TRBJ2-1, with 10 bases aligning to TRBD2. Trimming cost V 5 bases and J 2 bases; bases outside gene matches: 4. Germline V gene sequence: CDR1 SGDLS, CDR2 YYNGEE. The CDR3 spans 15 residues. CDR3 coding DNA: TGTGCCAGCAGTGCCAGCGGGGGGGCCTACAATGAGCAGTTCTTC. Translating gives CASSASGGAYNEQFF.

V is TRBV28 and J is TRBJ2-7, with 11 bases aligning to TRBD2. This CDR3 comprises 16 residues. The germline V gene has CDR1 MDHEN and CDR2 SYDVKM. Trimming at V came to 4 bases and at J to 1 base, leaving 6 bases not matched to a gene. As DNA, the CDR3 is TGTGCCAGCAGTTCACCCGGGACTAGCGGATCCTACGAGCAGTACTTC. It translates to CASSSPGTSGSYEQYF.

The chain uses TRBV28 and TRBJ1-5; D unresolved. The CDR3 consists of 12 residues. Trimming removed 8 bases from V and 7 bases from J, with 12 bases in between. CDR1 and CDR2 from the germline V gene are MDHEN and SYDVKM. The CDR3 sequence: CASGLEVQPQHF. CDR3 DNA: TGTGCCAGCGGGCTAGAAGTACAGCCCCAGCATTTT.

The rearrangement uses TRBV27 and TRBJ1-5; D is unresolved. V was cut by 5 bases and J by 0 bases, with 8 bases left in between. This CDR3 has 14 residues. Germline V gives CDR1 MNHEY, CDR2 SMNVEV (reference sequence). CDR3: CASSPGYSNQPQHF. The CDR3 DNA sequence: TGTGCCAGCAGTCCCGGATATAGCAATCAGCCCCAGCATTTT.

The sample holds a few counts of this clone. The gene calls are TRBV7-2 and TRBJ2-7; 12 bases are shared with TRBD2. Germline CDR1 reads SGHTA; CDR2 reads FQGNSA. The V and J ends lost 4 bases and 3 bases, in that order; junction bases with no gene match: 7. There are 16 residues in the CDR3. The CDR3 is CASSSRTSGIIYEQYF. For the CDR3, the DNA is TGTGCCAGCAGCTCCCGGACTAGCGGGATTATCTACGAGCAGTACTTC.